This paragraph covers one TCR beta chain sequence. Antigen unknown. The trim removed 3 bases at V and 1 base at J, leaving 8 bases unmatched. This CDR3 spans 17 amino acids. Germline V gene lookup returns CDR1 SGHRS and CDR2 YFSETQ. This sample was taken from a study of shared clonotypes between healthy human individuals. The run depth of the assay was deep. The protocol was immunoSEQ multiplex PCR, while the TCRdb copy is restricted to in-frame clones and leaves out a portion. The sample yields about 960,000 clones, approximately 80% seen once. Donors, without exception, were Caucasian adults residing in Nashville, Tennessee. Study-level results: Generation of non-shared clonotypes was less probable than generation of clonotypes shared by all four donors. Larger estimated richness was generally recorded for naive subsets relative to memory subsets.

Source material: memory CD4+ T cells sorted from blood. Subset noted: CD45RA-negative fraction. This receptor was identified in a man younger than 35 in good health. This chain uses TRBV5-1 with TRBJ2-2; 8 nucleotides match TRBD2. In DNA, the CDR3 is TGCGCCAGCAGCTCGGGAGGGACACCCCGGAACACCGGGGAGCTGTTTTTT. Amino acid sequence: CASSSGGTPRNTGELFF.